This T cell receptor (beta chain) was captured in a study of blood T cells in healthy people across ages. Trimming took 2 bases from V and 10 from J, leaving 11 bases between them. The germline V gene encodes CDR1 LGHDT and CDR2 YNNKEL (reference sequence). The CDR3 covers 12 residues. Primed by a sample-barcoded 5' primer and a J-beta primer mix, a second PCR proceeded for roughly 6 to 12 cycles. TCRdb processed the 5' RACE reads anew with MiXCR; each CDR3 protein has one entry. The profile shows almost 800,000 distinct CDR3 sequences, roughly 60% of them singletons. The study's findings and limits: Across samples, TCR beta diversity tracked strongly with naive T cell percentage.

Details on this clonotype: Its antigen is as yet unknown.

Source material: blood. The gene calls are TRBV3-1 and TRBJ1-2; no firm D call. This receptor was obtained from a man aged 25-45 years in good health. The CDR3 DNA reads as TGTGCCAGCAGCCAATCTCTTTCGTTCTACACCTTC. Translated, it gives CASSQSLSFYTF.